This T cell receptor beta chain was found in a study of CD8+ T cells in alopecia areata. About the study: Treated patients received oral tofacitinib, 5 to 10 mg twice daily. Points from the study as a whole: While patients received tofacitinib, many expanded lesional clones remained present in scalp and blood. Normal skin's resident alphabeta T cells are also sequenced in scalp samples. Especially in alopecia totalis/universalis, lesional scalp showed greater clonality than normal scalp did.

Treatment defined: oral pan-JAK inhibitor, 5-10 mg twice daily. This clone is medium-sized in the sample. The target antigen is unknown. Once RNA had been extracted, it was reverse transcribed into cDNA to act as the sequencing template. Sequencing was performed with immunoSEQ multiplex PCR; in TCRdb, only in-frame clones are kept and a portion is missing. The sample yields approximately 180,000 clones, roughly 60% seen once. Trimming shortened V by 5 bases and J by 2 bases, and 9 bases separated the two germline ends. Germline V lookup: CDR1 SGHTA, CDR2 FQGNSA. The CDR3 length is 14 residues. This TCR derives from a human donor with alopecia areata. V usage is TRBV7-2 and J usage is TRBJ2-2; tentative D call: TRBD2 (6 bases). The source material was CD4+ T cells sorted from blood, sampled at week 24, from a patient treated with tofacitinib. The CDR3 nucleotides are TGTGCCAGCAGCCCCGGGACTAACACCGGGGAGCTGTTTTTT. It specifies CASSPGTNTGELFF.